The next 23 T cell receptor beta chains were all read from a single sample in a study of siplizumab effects on memory and regulatory T cells. Measured with immunoSEQ multiplex PCR; TCRdb has only the in-frame clones, and not every one. The repertoire includes 85,000 or so clones, roughly 94% of them detected once, and 15% to 20% sits in the top ten. The source material was CD8+ T cells sorted from blood. The receptors were gathered from a human donor in good health.

The CDR3 coding sequence is TGTGCCAGCAGTTTCCAAGACAAGGGGTTGGGTGAAGCTTTCTTT. This gives the protein CASSFQDKGLGEAFF. The chain is built from TRBV27 and TRBJ1-1, with a tentative D call TRBD1 (5 bases). Trimming removed 3 bases from V and 7 bases from J, with 18 bases in between. The CDR3 spans 15 residues. The germline V gene encodes CDR1 MNHEY and CDR2 SMNVEV (reference sequence).

The rearrangement uses TRBV9 and TRBJ2-1; D is uncertain. This CDR3 spans 13 amino acids. Between the trimmed V and J ends, which lost 0 bases and 6 bases, there was a span of 7 bases. The germline gives CDR1 SGDLS, CDR2 YYNGEE. CDR3 in DNA: TGTGCCAGCAGCGTAGGATCTCCCAATGAGCAGTTCTTC. Amino acids: CASSVGSPNEQFF.

The chain uses TRBV6-5 and TRBJ1-1, with D maybe TRBD1 (5 bases). V was pared by 6 bases and J by 1 base, with 9 bases between. The CDR3 is 13 amino acids. The germline V gene has CDR1 MNHEY and CDR2 SVGAGI. Here the CDR3 reads CASSSTENTEAFF. The CDR3 coding sequence is TGTGCCAGCAGCTCGACAGAGAACACTGAAGCTTTCTTT.

This rearrangement joins TRBV13 to TRBJ2-3, with 10 bases fitting TRBD2. CDR3 length: 17 residues. The germline V gene has CDR1 PRHDT and CDR2 FYEKMQ (reference sequence). The V and J ends lost 5 bases and 3 bases, in that order; junction bases with no gene match: 11. The CDR3 DNA is TGTGCCAGCAGCCCCCAGCGGGAGGGCCCTCGTACAGATACGCAGTATTTT. As protein: CASSPQREGPRTDTQYF.

The chain uses TRBV18 and TRBJ2-7; 7 bases map to TRBD1. The germline V gene has CDR1 KGHSH and CDR2 LQKENI. J lost 4 bases, V lost 5 bases, and 5 bases had no gene match. The CDR3 extends over 13 amino acids. The CDR3 nucleotides read TGTGCCAGCTCATCGGGACAGACGTACGAGCAGTACTTC. Its translation is CASSSGQTYEQYF. The full variable domain, rest sourced from reference TRBV18 and TRBJ2-7, is NAGVMQNPRHLVRRRGQEARLRCSPMKGHSHVYWYRQLPEEGLKFMVYLQKENIIDESGMPKERFSAEFPKEGPSILRIQQVVRGDSAAYFCASSSGQTYEQYFGPGTRLTVT.

This chain uses TRBV27 with TRBJ2-7; no definite D call. This CDR3 comprises 14 residues. Germline V lookup: CDR1 MNHEY, CDR2 SMNVEV (reference sequence). V dropped 1 base and J dropped 3 bases, with 10 bases sitting between them. The CDR3 nucleotides are TGTGCCAGCAGTTTATTAATGGGCAACTACGAGCAGTACTTC. Protein: CASSLLMGNYEQYF.

The chain carries TRBV2 and TRBJ1-2; TRBD1 might be the D (5 bases). The V and J ends lost 6 bases and 8 bases respectively, with 16 bases between them. The CDR3 is 13 residues long. Looked up from germline, CDR1 is SNHLY and CDR2 is FYNNEI. CDR3 in DNA: TGTGCCAGCAGGGGGCAGGGTGGGAAAGGCTACACCTTC. Protein product: CASRGQGGKGYTF.

This chain links TRBV5-1 with TRBJ1-5; D unclear. The V gene lost 0 bases and the J gene lost 0 bases, with 7 bases spanning the gap. Germline CDR1 is SGHRS and CDR2 is YFSETQ. The CDR3 has 15 residues. The DNA of the CDR3 is TGCGCCAGCAGCTTGGGACAAGATAGCAATCAGCCCCAGCATTTT. As protein: CASSLGQDSNQPQHF.

The V and J genes are TRBV9 and TRBJ2-2; 7 nucleotides match TRBD2. The germline gives CDR1 SGDLS, CDR2 YYNGEE. There are 16 residues in the CDR3. Trimming took 6 bases from V and 0 from J; bases not matched to a gene: 8. CDR3 sequence: CASTGSGLTNTGELFF. In nucleotides, the CDR3 is TGTGCCAGCACAGGTAGCGGGCTTACGAACACCGGGGAGCTGTTTTTT.

This chain links TRBV7-9 with TRBJ2-1; TRBD1 might be the D (7 bases). Trimming took 9 bases from V and 9 from J, leaving 21 bases between them. The CDR3 sequence is 14 residues long. CDR1 and CDR2 (germline): SEHNR, FQNEAQ (reference sequence). The CDR3 DNA follows: TGTGCCAGTTCATCAGGGGGGTCGGCGGGTGAGCAGTTCTTC. Its protein is CASSSGGSAGEQFF.

The chain carries TRBV4-1 and TRBJ2-3; 8 bases map to TRBD1. The CDR3 is 17 amino acids. Germline-derived CDR1 and CDR2 are MGHRA and YSYEKL. V was pared by 2 bases and J by 5 bases, with 12 bases of the junction left unmatched. In DNA form, the CDR3 reads TGCGCCAGCAGCCAATTTAGAGACAGGGGAGTACGAGATACGCAGTATTTT. This codes for CASSQFRDRGVRDTQYF.

This sequence joins TRBV6-5 and TRBJ2-7, with 9 bases fitting TRBD2. The CDR3 covers 15 residues. CDR1 is MNHEY, CDR2 SVGAGI, per germline. The trim removed 5 bases at V and 4 bases at J, leaving 9 bases unmatched. DNA of the CDR3: TGTGCCAGCAGTATTTTTAGCGGGAGCTTTTACGAGCAGTACTTC. Residues: CASSIFSGSFYEQYF.

This chain joins TRBV19 and TRBJ1-2; 8 bases map to TRBD1. Germline assignment: CDR1 LNHDA and CDR2 SQIVND (reference sequence). CDR3 length equals 17 residues. J was trimmed by 5 bases and V by 9 bases; bases with no gene match: 20. CDR3 sequence: CASLGPGQVVSGYGYTF. Here the CDR3 DNA reads TGTGCCAGCCTAGGCCCGGGACAGGTGGTGTCGGGATATGGCTACACCTTC.

The chain joins TRBV19 to TRBJ2-7, with 9 bases lining up with TRBD2. The CDR3 sequence is 13 residues long. V trimming: 7 bases; J trimming: 2 bases; junction bases outside the gene matches: 3. The germline V gene has CDR1 LNHDA and CDR2 SQIVND (reference sequence). The CDR3 here is CASTAGGAYEQYF. Here the CDR3 DNA reads TGTGCCAGTACCGCGGGAGGGGCCTACGAGCAGTACTTC.

The chain carries TRBV2 and TRBJ2-7; possible D gene TRBD2, 5 bases. The germline gives CDR1 SNHLY, CDR2 FYNNEI. Trimming took 2 bases from V and 0 from J, leaving 14 bases between them. The CDR3 runs to 16 residues. In DNA, the CDR3 is TGTGCCAGCAGTGAAAGGTTCCCAGAGGGCTCCTACGAGCAGTACTTC. It yields the protein CASSERFPEGSYEQYF.

The chain joins TRBV28 to TRBJ2-7; D gene unclear. The germline V gene encodes CDR1 MDHEN and CDR2 SYDVKM. This CDR3 has 14 amino acids. V shed 5 bases and J shed 2 bases, with 13 bases lying between them. CDR3 in DNA: TGTGCCAGCAGTCCAAGACTTACCACCTACGAGCAGTACTTC. This sequence encodes CASSPRLTTYEQYF. Together with reference TRBV28 and TRBJ2-7, the CDR3 gives the full variable domain: DVKVTQSSRYLVKRTGEKVFLECVQDMDHENMFWYRQDPGLGLRLIYFSYDVKMKEKGDIPEGYSVSREKKERFSLILESASTNQTSMYLCASSPRLTTYEQYFGPGTRLTVT.

The chain has TRBV28 and TRBJ1-6; 10 nucleotides line up with TRBD1. In germline, CDR1 is MDHEN, CDR2 SYDVKM. There are 14 residues in the CDR3. V was clipped by 5 bases and J by 11 bases; unmatched bases: 6. The CDR3 region has the DNA TGTGCCAGCAGTCCGAGACAGGGGGCTCCACCCCTCCACTTT. Translated: CASSPRQGAPPLHF.

The rearrangement joins TRBV28 to TRBJ2-5; D ambiguous. The CDR3 loop spans 16 amino acids. CDR1 and CDR2 from the germline V gene are MDHEN and SYDVKM. V shed 7 bases and J shed 1 base, with 19 bases lying between them. For the CDR3, the DNA is TGTGCCAGCACCATAAGCTCGTCGATAGGCCAAGAGACCCAGTACTTC. Translated: CASTISSSIGQETQYF.

The chain has TRBV5-6 and TRBJ2-7; no firm D call. V lost 0 bases and J 2 bases, leaving 15 bases between the germline ends. Germline V gene data show CDR1 as SGHDT and CDR2 as YYEEEE. CDR3 length: 16 amino acids. The CDR3: CASSLANSGSTYEQYF. As DNA, the CDR3 is TGTGCCAGCAGCTTGGCCAATTCAGGTTCAACCTACGAGCAGTACTTC.

V usage is TRBV6-1 and J usage is TRBJ2-7; 12 bases line up with TRBD2. The CDR3 consists of 15 residues. Germline assignment: CDR1 MNHNS and CDR2 SASEGT. The J segment lost 1 base and the V segment lost 6 bases, leaving 4 bases of the junction unmatched. The CDR3 region is CASSLTSGSSYEQYF. CDR3 DNA sequence: TGTGCCAGCAGCCTGACTAGCGGGAGTTCCTACGAGCAGTACTTC.

The chain carries TRBV6-1 and TRBJ2-7; 7 bases align to TRBD1. Germline-derived CDR1 and CDR2 are MNHNS and SASEGT. The CDR3 extends over 14 amino acids. V was clipped by 1 base and J by 3 bases; unmatched bases: 3. The CDR3: CASSEGQGDYEQYF. CDR3 sequence (DNA): TGTGCCAGCAGTGAAGGACAGGGCGACTACGAGCAGTACTTC.

This chain connects TRBV7-6 to TRBJ2-7; 8 positions match TRBD1. This CDR3 spans 14 amino acids. Trimming cost V 5 bases and J 1 base; bases outside gene matches: 4. Germline lookup yields CDR1 SGHVS and CDR2 FNYEAQ. This chain's CDR3 is CASSLGQESYEQYF. CDR3 nucleotides: TGTGCCAGCAGCCTGGGACAGGAGTCCTACGAGCAGTACTTC.

V is TRBV7-9 and J is TRBJ1-1; D might be TRBD1 (5 bases). The CDR3 spans 14 residues. Germline CDR1 SEHNR, CDR2 FQNEAQ (reference sequence). With 4 bases removed from V and 1 base from J, the gap between germline ends came to 10 bases. The CDR3 loop reads CASSSRGGNTEAFF. The CDR3 nucleotides are TGTGCCAGCAGCTCCCGGGGGGGGAACACTGAAGCTTTCTTT.